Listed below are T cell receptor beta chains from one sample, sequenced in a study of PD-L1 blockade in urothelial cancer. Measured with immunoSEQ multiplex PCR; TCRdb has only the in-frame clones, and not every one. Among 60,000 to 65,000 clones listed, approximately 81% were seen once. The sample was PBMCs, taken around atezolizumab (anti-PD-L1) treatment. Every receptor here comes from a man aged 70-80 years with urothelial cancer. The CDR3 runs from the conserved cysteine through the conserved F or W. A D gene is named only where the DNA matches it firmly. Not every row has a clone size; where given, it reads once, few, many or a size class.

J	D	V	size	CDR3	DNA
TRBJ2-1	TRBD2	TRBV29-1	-	CSVVTSSGSYEQFF	TGCAGCGTTGTCACGTCTAGCGGGAGTTATGAGCAGTTCTTC
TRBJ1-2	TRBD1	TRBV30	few	CAWSVGTSGQGRYTF	TGTGCCTGGAGTGTAGGGACATCCGGACAGGGGCGCTACACCTTC
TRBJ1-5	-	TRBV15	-	CATSVQRANQPQHF	TGTGCCACCAGTGTCCAACGAGCGAATCAGCCCCAGCATTTT
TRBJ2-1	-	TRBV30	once	CAWRPFSGVYNEQFF	TGTGCCTGGAGACCTTTTTCGGGGGTCTACAATGAGCAGTTCTTC
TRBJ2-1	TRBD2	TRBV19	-	CASSSGRTYNEQFF	TGTGCCAGTTCTAGCGGGAGAACCTACAATGAGCAGTTCTTC
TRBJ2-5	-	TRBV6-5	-	CASRSRGETQYF	TGTGCCAGCAGGTCCAGGGGAGAGACCCAGTACTTC
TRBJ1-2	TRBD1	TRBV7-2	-	CASPHRGTLNYGYTF	TGTGCCAGTCCTCACAGGGGAACTTTGAACTATGGCTACACCTTC
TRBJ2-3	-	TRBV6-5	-	CASSQGKGTDTQYF	TGTGCCAGCAGTCAGGGGAAGGGCACAGATACGCAGTATTTT
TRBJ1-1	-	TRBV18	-	CASSPTGEAEAFF	TGTGCCAGCTCACCAACGGGGGAGGCTGAAGCTTTCTTT
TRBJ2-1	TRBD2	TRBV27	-	CASSLFGWEGNNEQFF	TGTGCCAGCAGTTTATTTGGCTGGGAGGGAAACAATGAGCAGTTCTTC
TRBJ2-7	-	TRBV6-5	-	CASSSREVFYEQYF	TGTGCCAGCAGTTCCCGTGAGGTTTTCTACGAGCAGTACTTC
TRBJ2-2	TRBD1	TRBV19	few	CASSIQGVTGELFF	TGTGCCAGTAGTATTCAGGGGGTCACCGGGGAGCTGTTTTTT
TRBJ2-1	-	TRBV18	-	CASSPEVEWSSYNEQFF	TGTGCCAGCTCACCAGAGGTCGAATGGAGCTCCTACAATGAGCAGTTCTTC